This TCR beta chain was observed in a study of cytomegalovirus exposure and HLA in healthy donors. Study-wide results and caveats: Rare TCR sequences dominated, though some public TCRs recurred in many donors. TCR beta chain V- and J-gene trimming was linked, in a later analysis, to a missense variant in DCLRE1C.

Notes on this clone: The antigen remains unidentified.

The germline V gene encodes CDR1 MNHEY and CDR2 SVGAGI. The V segment lost 6 bases and the J segment 0 bases; nucleotides outside the gene matches: 5. This CDR3 is built from 15 residues. A multiplex PCR was run with 60 Vbeta primers and 13 Jbeta primers. Here immunoSEQ multiplex PCR was the method, and the copy in TCRdb shows in-frame clones only, minus some. The data hold approximately 70,000 clones, with around three quarters observed a single time. This chain uses TRBV6-5 with TRBJ1-5, with 7 bases lining up with TRBD1. This TCR derives from a man aged 45-65 years in good health and CMV-seronegative. Sample: PBMCs. The DNA for the CDR3 is TGTGCCAGCAGACAGGGGCGGAATAGCAATCAGCCCCAGCATTTT. Amino acids: CASRQGRNSNQPQHF.